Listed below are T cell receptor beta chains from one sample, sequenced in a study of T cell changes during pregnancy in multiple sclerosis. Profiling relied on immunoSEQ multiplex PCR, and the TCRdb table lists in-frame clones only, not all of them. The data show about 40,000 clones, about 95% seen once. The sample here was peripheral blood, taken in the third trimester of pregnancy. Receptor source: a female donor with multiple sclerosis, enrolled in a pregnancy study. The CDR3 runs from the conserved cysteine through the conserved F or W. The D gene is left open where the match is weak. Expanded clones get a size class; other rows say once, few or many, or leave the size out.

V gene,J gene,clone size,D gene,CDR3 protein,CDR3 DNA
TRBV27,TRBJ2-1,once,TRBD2,CASSHLAGGPQNEQFF,TGTGCCAGCAGTCATTTAGCGGGGGGGCCGCAGAATGAGCAGTTCTTC
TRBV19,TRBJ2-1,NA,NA,CASTPRAPYDEQFF,TGTGCCAGTACACCACGAGCCCCCTACGATGAGCAGTTCTTC
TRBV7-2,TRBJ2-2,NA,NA,CASSVPGGHNTGELFF,TGTGCCAGCAGCGTACCCGGGGGGCATAACACCGGGGAGCTGTTTTTT
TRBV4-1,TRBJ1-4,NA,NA,CASSQDETTNEKLFF,TGCGCCAGCAGCCAAGACGAGACAACTAATGAAAAACTGTTTTTT
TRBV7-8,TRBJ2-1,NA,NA,CASSLGLNEGLQFF,TGTGCCAGCAGCCTAGGATTGAACGAGGGCCTGCAGTTCTTC
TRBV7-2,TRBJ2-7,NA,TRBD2,CASSLQAGNSYEQYF,TGTGCCAGCAGCTTACAAGCGGGAAACTCCTACGAGCAGTACTTC
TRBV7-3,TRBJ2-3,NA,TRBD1,CASSPDRVTDTQYF,TGTGCCAGCAGCCCAGACAGGGTGACAGATACGCAGTATTTT
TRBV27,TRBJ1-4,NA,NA,CASSFAGREKLFF,TGTGCCAGCAGTTTTGCGGGGAGAGAAAAACTGTTTTTT
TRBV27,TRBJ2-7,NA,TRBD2,CASSFRELAGTSYEQYF,TGTGCCAGCAGTTTCCGGGAACTAGCGGGAACATCCTACGAGCAGTACTTC
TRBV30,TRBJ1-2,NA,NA,CAWSPRPASYGYTF,TGTGCCTGGAGTCCTAGACCTGCCTCCTATGGCTACACCTTC
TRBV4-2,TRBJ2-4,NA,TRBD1,CASSQDLTGDRLVIQYF,TGTGCCAGCAGCCAAGATCTGACAGGGGATAGGCTCGTCATTCAGTACTTC
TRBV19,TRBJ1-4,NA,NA,CASSIRTANEKLFF,TGTGCCAGTAGTATCAGGACAGCTAATGAAAAACTGTTTTTT
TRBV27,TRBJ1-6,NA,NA,CASSLDSRSPLHF,TGTGCCAGCAGTTTGGACTCTCGCTCACCCCTCCACTTT
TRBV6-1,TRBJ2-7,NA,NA,CASSPRTADYEQYF,TGTGCCAGCAGTCCGAGGACAGCAGACTACGAGCAGTACTTC
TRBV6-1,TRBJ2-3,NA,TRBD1,CASSVGGPQHTQYF,TGTGCCAGCAGTGTAGGGGGCCCCCAACATACGCAGTATTTT
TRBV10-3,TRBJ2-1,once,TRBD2,CAIGTRNNEQFF,TGTGCCATCGGGACTAGAAACAATGAGCAGTTCTTC
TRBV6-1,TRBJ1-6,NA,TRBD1,CASRDRSSYNSPLHF,TGTGCCAGCAGGGACAGGAGCTCCTATAATTCACCCCTCCACTTT